Listed here is a single TCR beta chain. Its antigen is not identified. These data belong to a study of CD8+CD57+ T cells in acquired aplastic anemia. TCR beta VDJ and CDR3 were profiled, and genomic DNA was the template. Each CDR3 protein gets one entry after TCRdb re-called the reads with MiXCR. The sample lists 89,000 or so distinct CDR3 sequences; around two thirds were seen once. Study-wide points: Controls and patients did not differ significantly in CD8+ Simpson's diversity.

Patients who underwent sequencing had shown CD8+CD57+ cell expansion by flow cytometry. V lost 4 bases and J lost 6, with 15 bases in between. CDR3 length equals 13 residues. The germline gives CDR1 DFQATT, CDR2 SNEGSKA (reference sequence). The receptor was isolated from a human donor with aplastic anemia. Sequenced: sorted CD4+, CD8+, or CD8+CD57+ T cells (not recorded which) from PBMCs. V gene TRBV20-1 combines with J gene TRBJ1-1; D call uncertain. The CDR3 region has the DNA TGCAGTGCTAACTCAGGTTCGGGCCCTGAAGCTTTCTTT. Translating it yields CSANSGSGPEAFF.